At least ten counts were recorded for the clone carrying this T cell receptor (beta chain). The antigen is undetermined. The sample belongs to a study of molecular identifiers for immune sequencing clone quantification. Study observations and caveats: Clones with over 20 RNA copies captured over 98% of effector molecules but under 1% of naive ones.

TCRdb re-analysed the PCR reads in MiXCR, keeping a single row per CDR3 protein. The table includes 97,000 or so distinct CDR3 sequences, roughly 24% detected once. Germline V CDR1 and CDR2: SEHNR, FQNEAQ (reference sequence). This CDR3 spans 14 amino acids. Trimming cost V 0 bases and J 14 bases; bases outside gene matches: 12. This chain uses TRBV7-9 with TRBJ1-2; 7 bases match TRBD1. This clonotype originated in a human donor in good health. Some libraries in this study had Jurkat cell RNA spiked in. Sequenced material: naive CD8+ T cells from blood, with Jurkat cell RNA spiked in. Subset specified: FACS-sorted CD8+CD4-CCR7+CD45RA+ naive T cells. The DNA for the CDR3 is TGTGCCAGCAGCTTAGCCCTGGGACAGTTTGAATTTACCTTC. Translation gives CASSLALGQFEFTF.